This T cell receptor beta chain is drawn from a study of T cell repertoires in cytomegalovirus infection. In the study overall: Alongside well-studied HLA-B-restricted CMV epitopes, recently identified HLA-C-restricted CMV epitopes were also used.

TCRdb recomputed calls from the reads with MiXCR, one row per CDR3 protein. Here the sample spans tens of thousands of distinct CDR3 sequences, 15% to 20% being singletons. Findings and limits, study-wide: Cumulated frequencies of public TCR beta families served to identify carriers of CMV plus the relevant HLA. The ex vivo response was dominated by HLA-C-restricted CMV-specific TCR beta clonotypes.

CDR3 length equals 14 residues. Trimming at V came to 2 bases and at J to 1 base, leaving 0 bases not matched to a gene. Per germline, CDR1 MNHEY and CDR2 SVGAGI. On this clonotype itself: The antigen remains undetermined.

V usage is TRBV6-5 and J usage is TRBJ1-1; TRBD1 agrees at 8 bases. The sample in question was CD8+ T cells from cultured PBMCs, obtained from culture after CMV antigen stimulation. The receptor was derived from a human donor in good health (CMV status not recorded). Some clones in this sample may be carry-over from other donors' samples. This chain's CDR3 is CASSYGTGNTEAFF. The CDR3 nucleotides read TGTGCCAGCAGTTACGGGACAGGGAACACTGAAGCTTTCTTT.